The 19 T cell receptor beta chains reported below all come from one sample, sequenced in a study of cytomegalovirus exposure and HLA in healthy donors. PCR was performed using 60 Vbeta and 13 Jbeta primers. TCRdb's copy holds only in-frame clones and misses some; the assay was immunoSEQ multiplex PCR. Here the sample spans 150,000 or so clones, roughly 80% being singletons. Sequenced material: PBMCs. All receptors come from a woman between 35 and 50 years old in good health and CMV-seronegative.

The chain recombines TRBV6-1 with TRBJ2-7; the D gene is possibly TRBD1 (6 bases). V lost 6 bases and J 0 bases, leaving 9 bases between the germline ends. The CDR3 is made up of 13 amino acids. The germline V gene encodes CDR1 MNHNS and CDR2 SASEGT. The CDR3 region has the DNA TGTGCCAGCAGGGGGGCCCTCTCCTACGAGCAGTACTTC. Its protein product is CASRGALSYEQYF.

The V and J genes are TRBV5-4 and TRBJ1-6; TRBD1 is a possible D gene (5 bases). Germline CDR1 reads SGHNT; CDR2 reads YYREEE (reference sequence). The ends were cut back, 5 bases at V and 10 bases at J, with 22 bases in the middle. CDR3 length equals 16 residues. This CDR3 reads CASRSTEQGLGSPLHF. The CDR3 bases are TGTGCCAGCAGATCAACCGAGCAGGGTCTTGGGTCACCCCTCCACTTT.

The chain couples TRBV5-1 to TRBJ1-2; TRBD1 aligns across 8 bases. V gave up 8 bases and J gave up 5 bases; unmatched junction bases: 8. The CDR3 has 13 residues. Germline assignment: CDR1 SGHRS and CDR2 YFSETQ. The CDR3 DNA reads TGCGCCAGTGCCCCGGACAGGGCTTATGGCTACACCTTC. It translates to CASAPDRAYGYTF.

V gene TRBV13 combines with J gene TRBJ2-1, with TRBD2 identical over 8 bases. The ends lost 7 bases at V and 4 bases at J; junction bases unmatched: 15. The germline V gene has CDR1 PRHDT and CDR2 FYEKMQ (reference sequence). The CDR3 runs to 17 residues. This CDR3 reads CASTIKSPSGSYNEQFF. CDR3 sequence (DNA): TGTGCCAGCACCATCAAGAGCCCTAGCGGGTCGTACAATGAGCAGTTCTTC.

The chain couples TRBV6-5 to TRBJ1-3; D gene unclear. Germline CDR1 is MNHEY and CDR2 is SVGAGI. This CDR3 has 15 amino acids. The V end lost 10 bases, the J end lost 2 bases, and 18 bases lay between the germline ends. CDR3 in DNA: TGTGCCACCTCTATTACCCAACTCCCTGGAAACACCATATATTTT. It translates to CATSITQLPGNTIYF.

This chain uses TRBV7-2 with TRBJ1-2, with 7 bases matching TRBD1. The CDR3 sequence is 15 residues long. Trimming cost V 1 base and J 3 bases; bases outside gene matches: 5. Germline CDR1 SGHTA, CDR2 FQGNSA. Written as DNA, the CDR3 is TGTGCCAGCAGCTTAGGGCAGGGGGACTACTATGGCTACACCTTC. Translated, it gives CASSLGQGDYYGYTF.

This chain joins TRBV28 and TRBJ1-4; TRBD1 aligns across 10 bases. Germline CDR1 is MDHEN and CDR2 is SYDVKM. This CDR3 has 14 amino acids. J was trimmed by 7 bases and V by 2 bases; bases with no gene match: 1. CDR3 in amino acids: CASSLRDRGEKLFF. CDR3 bases: TGTGCCAGCAGTTTACGGGACAGGGGTGAAAAACTGTTTTTT.

This clone was counted between two and nine times. The chain employs TRBV14 and TRBJ1-1, with D unclear. The CDR3 sequence is 14 residues long. CDR1 is SGHDN, CDR2 FVKESK, per germline. The V end was cut by 4 bases, the J end by 7 bases, with 16 bases between. CDR3 sequence (DNA): TGTGCCAGCAGCCGTCTTAGGGAGGAAAATGAAGCTTTCTTT. Amino acids: CASSRLREENEAFF. Together with reference TRBV14 and TRBJ1-1, the CDR3 gives the full variable domain: EAGVTQFPSHSVIEKGQTVTLRCDPISGHDNLYWYRRVMGKEIKFLLHFVKESKQDESGMPNNRFLAERTGGTYSTLKVQPAELEDSGVYFCASSRLREENEAFFGQGTRLTVV.

The chain uses TRBV4-2 and TRBJ2-4; D possibly corresponds to TRBD2 (5 bases). Deletions cut 4 bases from V and 3 bases from J, with 19 bases between. Germline values: CDR1 LGHNA, CDR2 YNFKEQ. The CDR3 sequence is 17 residues long. The CDR3 nucleotides read TGTGCCAGCAGCCCCGCGAGAGGGATCAGCGGCAAAAACATTCAGTACTTC. Protein: CASSPARGISGKNIQYF.

The chain links TRBV2 to TRBJ2-7; D is undetermined. The CDR3 is 15 residues long. V was cut by 0 bases and J by 1 base, with 10 bases left in between. CDR1 and CDR2 (germline): SNHLY, FYNNEI. The CDR3 loop reads CASSEARSPSYEQYF. DNA for the CDR3: TGTGCCAGCAGTGAAGCAAGGAGCCCTTCCTACGAGCAGTACTTC.

A few counts support this clone. The chain combines TRBV5-1 with TRBJ1-4; D is ambiguous. Per germline, CDR1 SGHRS and CDR2 YFSETQ. V lost 2 bases and J 0 bases, leaving 5 bases between the germline ends. This CDR3 has 14 amino acids. In DNA, the CDR3 is TGCGCCAGCAGCTTCCAGTCAACTAATGAAAAACTGTTTTTT. This codes for CASSFQSTNEKLFF.

The gene calls are TRBV2 and TRBJ1-2, with D perhaps TRBD1 (6 bases). The V gene lost 7 bases and the J gene lost 2 bases, with 14 bases spanning the gap. CDR3 length: 14 amino acids. Germline values: CDR1 SNHLY, CDR2 FYNNEI. In DNA, the CDR3 is TGTGCCAGCACCGCTCAGGGGATGAACTATGGCTACACCTTC. It yields the protein CASTAQGMNYGYTF.

A few counts support this clone. V gene TRBV6-1 combines with J gene TRBJ2-7, with 7 bases aligning to TRBD2. J gave up 0 bases and V 7 bases, and 9 bases lay outside the gene matches. The CDR3 extends over 15 amino acids. The V gene's germline CDR1 is MNHNS and CDR2 SASEGT. The CDR3 DNA reads as TGTGCCAGCACGTCGGGCGGGGGTCCCTCCTACGAGCAGTACTTC. Its protein product is CASTSGGGPSYEQYF.

The J gene is TRBJ1-2, the V gene TRBV6-4, with 8 bases lining up with TRBD1. Trimming took 3 bases from V and 7 from J; bases not matched to a gene: 10. This CDR3 has 15 amino acids. Germline CDR1 and CDR2: MRHNA and SNTAGT. DNA for the CDR3: TGTGCCAGCAGTGAAATCCCAGGGGGCGCAGGTGGCTACACCTTC. The encoded protein is CASSEIPGGAGGYTF.

The chain uses TRBV5-1 and TRBJ1-4; D ambiguous. The CDR3 spans 15 residues. The V gene's germline CDR1 is SGHRS and CDR2 YFSETQ. V lost 4 bases, J lost 4 bases, and 14 bases lay in between. The CDR3 here is CASSLLERNNEKLFF. The CDR3 DNA is TGCGCCAGCAGCCTCCTCGAGAGAAATAATGAAAAACTGTTTTTT.

Regarding this clone: Because the CDR3's place on the DNA is in doubt, the DNA is left out and the CDR3 is given as listed by TCRdb. CDR3 residues: CASKWGQGAF. The chain has TRBV6-7 and TRBJ2-7; the table assigns TRBD1, which was not confirmed against the DNA. TRBV6-7 carries the ORF label, with uncertain function. Inclusive of both ends, the CDR3 amounts to 10 amino acids.

The rearrangement joins TRBV18 to TRBJ2-6, with D maybe TRBD2 (6 bases). CDR3 size: 16 residues. Germline V gene lookup returns CDR1 KGHSH and CDR2 LQKENI. The V end lost 6 bases, the J end lost 2 bases, and 14 bases lay between the germline ends. CDR3 DNA sequence: TGTGCCAGCTCGTACGGAGGAGGGGCTGGGGCCAACGTCCTGACTTTC. Protein: CASSYGGGAGANVLTF.

V usage is TRBV6-6 and J usage is TRBJ1-1; a weak D match, TRBD1 (5 bases). Germline V gene data show CDR1 as MNHNY and CDR2 as SVGAGI (reference sequence). This CDR3 region has 13 residues. V lost 9 bases and J 0 bases, leaving 11 bases between the germline ends. CDR3 coding DNA: TGTGCCAGTTCCGGACATATGAACACTGAAGCTTTCTTT. Encoded protein: CASSGHMNTEAFF.

The chain recombines TRBV27 with TRBJ1-1; D perhaps matches TRBD1 (6 bases). Germline V gives CDR1 MNHEY, CDR2 SMNVEV (reference sequence). The CDR3 consists of 15 residues. The V and J ends lost 5 bases and 1 base respectively, with 14 bases between them. The DNA for the CDR3 is TGTGCCAGCAGTCCTCTGGACAGTTCGAACACTGAAGCTTTCTTT. Translating gives CASSPLDSSNTEAFF.